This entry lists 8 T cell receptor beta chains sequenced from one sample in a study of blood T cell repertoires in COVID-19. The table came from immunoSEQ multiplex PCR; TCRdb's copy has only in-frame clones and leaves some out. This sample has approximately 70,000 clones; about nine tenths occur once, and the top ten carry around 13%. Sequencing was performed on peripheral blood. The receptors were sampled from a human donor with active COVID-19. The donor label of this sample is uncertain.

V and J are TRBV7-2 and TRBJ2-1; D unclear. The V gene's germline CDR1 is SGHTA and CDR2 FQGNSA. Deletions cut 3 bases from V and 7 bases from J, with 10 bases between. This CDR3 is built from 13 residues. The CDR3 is CASSFLALNEQFF. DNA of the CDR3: TGTGCCAGCAGCTTTTTGGCTCTTAATGAGCAGTTCTTC. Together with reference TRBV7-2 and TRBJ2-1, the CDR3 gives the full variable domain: GAGVSQSPSNKVTEKGKDVELRCDPISGHTALYWYRQSLGQGLEFLIYFQGNSAPDKSGLPSDRFSAERTGGSVSTLTIQRTQQEDSAVYLCASSFLALNEQFFGPGTRLTVL.

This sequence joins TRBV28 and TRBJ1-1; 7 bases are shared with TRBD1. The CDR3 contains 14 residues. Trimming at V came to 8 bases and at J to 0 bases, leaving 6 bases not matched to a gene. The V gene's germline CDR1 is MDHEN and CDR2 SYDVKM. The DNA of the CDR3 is TGTGCCAGCTATGACAGGGAGGTGAACACTGAAGCTTTCTTT. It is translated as CASYDREVNTEAFF. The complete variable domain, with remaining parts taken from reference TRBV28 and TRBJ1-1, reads DVKVTQSSRYLVKRTGEKVFLECVQDMDHENMFWYRQDPGLGLRLIYFSYDVKMKEKGDIPEGYSVSREKKERFSLILESASTNQTSMYLCASYDREVNTEAFFGQGTRLTVV.

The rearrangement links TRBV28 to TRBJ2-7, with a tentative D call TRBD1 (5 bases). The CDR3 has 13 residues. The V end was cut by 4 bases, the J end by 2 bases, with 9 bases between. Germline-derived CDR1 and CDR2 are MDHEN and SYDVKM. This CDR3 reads CASSSRAPYEQYF. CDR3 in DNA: TGTGCCAGCAGTTCCAGGGCCCCCTACGAGCAGTACTTC.

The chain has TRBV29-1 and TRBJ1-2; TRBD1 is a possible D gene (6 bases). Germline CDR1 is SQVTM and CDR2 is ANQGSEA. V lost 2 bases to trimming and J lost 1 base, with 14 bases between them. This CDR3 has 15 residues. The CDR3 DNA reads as TGCAGCGTTGAACGGGGGGCGTCGGGTAACTATGGCTACACCTTC. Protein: CSVERGASGNYGYTF.

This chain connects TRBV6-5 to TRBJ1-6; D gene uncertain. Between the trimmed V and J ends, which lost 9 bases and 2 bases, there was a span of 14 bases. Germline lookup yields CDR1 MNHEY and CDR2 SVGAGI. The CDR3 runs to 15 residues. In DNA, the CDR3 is TGTGCCAGTCGGAGGAACGTACCCTATAATTCACCCCTCCACTTT. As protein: CASRRNVPYNSPLHF.

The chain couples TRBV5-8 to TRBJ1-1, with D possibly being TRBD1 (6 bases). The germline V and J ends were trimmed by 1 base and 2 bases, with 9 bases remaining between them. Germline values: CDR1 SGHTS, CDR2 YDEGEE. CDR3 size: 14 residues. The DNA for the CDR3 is TGTGCCAGCAGCTTGCGGGACACAAACACTGAAGCTTTCTTT. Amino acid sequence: CASSLRDTNTEAFF.

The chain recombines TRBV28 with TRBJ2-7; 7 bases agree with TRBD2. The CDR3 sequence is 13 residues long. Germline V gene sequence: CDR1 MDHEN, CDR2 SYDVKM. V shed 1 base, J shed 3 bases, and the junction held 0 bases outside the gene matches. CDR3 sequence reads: CASSLSGGYEQYF. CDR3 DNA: TGTGCCAGCAGTTTATCGGGGGGCTACGAGCAGTACTTC. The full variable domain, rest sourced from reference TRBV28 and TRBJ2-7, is DVKVTQSSRYLVKRTGEKVFLECVQDMDHENMFWYRQDPGLGLRLIYFSYDVKMKEKGDIPEGYSVSREKKERFSLILESASTNQTSMYLCASSLSGGYEQYFGPGTRLTVT.

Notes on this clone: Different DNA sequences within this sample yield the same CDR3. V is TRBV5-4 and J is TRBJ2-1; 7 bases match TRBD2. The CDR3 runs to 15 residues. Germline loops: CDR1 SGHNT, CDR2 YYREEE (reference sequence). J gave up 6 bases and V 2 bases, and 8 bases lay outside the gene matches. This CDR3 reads CASSLGGTTGNEQFF. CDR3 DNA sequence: TGTGCCAGCAGCTTAGGAGGGACTACCGGCAATGAGCAGTTCTTC.